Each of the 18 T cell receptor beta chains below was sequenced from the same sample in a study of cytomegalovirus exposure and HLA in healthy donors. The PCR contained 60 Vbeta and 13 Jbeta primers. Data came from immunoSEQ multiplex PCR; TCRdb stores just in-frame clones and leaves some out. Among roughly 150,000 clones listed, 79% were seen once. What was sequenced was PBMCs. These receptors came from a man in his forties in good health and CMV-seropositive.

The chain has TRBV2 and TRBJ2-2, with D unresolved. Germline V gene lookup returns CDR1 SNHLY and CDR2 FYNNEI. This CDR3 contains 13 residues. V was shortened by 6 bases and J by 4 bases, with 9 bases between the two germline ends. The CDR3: CASRSRSTGELFF. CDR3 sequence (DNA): TGTGCCAGCAGGTCAAGGAGCACCGGGGAGCTGTTTTTT.

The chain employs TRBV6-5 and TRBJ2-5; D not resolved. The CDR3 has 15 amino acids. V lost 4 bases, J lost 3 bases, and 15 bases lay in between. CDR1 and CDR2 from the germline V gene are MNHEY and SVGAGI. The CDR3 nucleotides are TGTGCCAGCAGTTCGAATGGGCTTATGGAAGAGACCCAGTACTTC. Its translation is CASSSNGLMEETQYF.

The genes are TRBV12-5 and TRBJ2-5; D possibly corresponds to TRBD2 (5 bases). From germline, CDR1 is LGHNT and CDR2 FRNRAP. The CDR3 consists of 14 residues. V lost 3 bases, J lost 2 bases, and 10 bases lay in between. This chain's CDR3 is CASGLGLLQETQYF. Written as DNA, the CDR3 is TGTGCTAGTGGTTTAGGACTTCTTCAAGAGACCCAGTACTTC.

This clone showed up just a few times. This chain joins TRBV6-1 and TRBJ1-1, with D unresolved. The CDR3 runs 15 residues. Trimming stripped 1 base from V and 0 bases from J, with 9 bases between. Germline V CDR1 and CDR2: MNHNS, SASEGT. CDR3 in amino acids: CASSEGGSLNTEAFF. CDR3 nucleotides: TGTGCCAGCAGTGAAGGAGGCAGCCTGAACACTGAAGCTTTCTTT.

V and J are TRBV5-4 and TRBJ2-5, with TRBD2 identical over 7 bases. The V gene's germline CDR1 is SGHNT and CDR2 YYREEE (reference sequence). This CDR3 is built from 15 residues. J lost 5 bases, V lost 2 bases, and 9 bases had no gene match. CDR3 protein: CASSFWEGRSETQYF. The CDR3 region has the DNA TGTGCCAGCAGCTTTTGGGAGGGGAGATCGGAGACCCAGTACTTC.

The CDR3 is CASSQFSGSYNEQFF. The CDR3 nucleotides read TGCGCCAGCAGCCAATTCAGCGGGAGTTACAATGAGCAGTTCTTC. The J gene is TRBJ2-1, the V gene TRBV4-1; TRBD2 agrees at 8 bases. The V gene's germline CDR1 is MGHRA and CDR2 YSYEKL. This CDR3 spans 15 amino acids. After removal of 2 bases from V and 4 bases from J, the junction contained 4 bases not matched to a gene.

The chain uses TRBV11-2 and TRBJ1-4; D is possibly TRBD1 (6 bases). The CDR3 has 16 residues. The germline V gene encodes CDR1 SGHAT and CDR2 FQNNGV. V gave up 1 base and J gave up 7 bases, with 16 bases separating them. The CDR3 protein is CASSLVGQGFGEKLFF. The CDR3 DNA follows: TGTGCCAGCAGCTTAGTCGGGCAGGGGTTCGGTGAAAAACTGTTTTTT. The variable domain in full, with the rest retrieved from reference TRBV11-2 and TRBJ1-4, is EAGVAQSPRYKIIEKRQSVAFWCNPISGHATLYWYQQILGQGPKLLIQFQNNGVVDDSQLPKDRFSAERLKGVDSTLKIQPAKLEDSAVYLCASSLVGQGFGEKLFFGSGTQLSVL.

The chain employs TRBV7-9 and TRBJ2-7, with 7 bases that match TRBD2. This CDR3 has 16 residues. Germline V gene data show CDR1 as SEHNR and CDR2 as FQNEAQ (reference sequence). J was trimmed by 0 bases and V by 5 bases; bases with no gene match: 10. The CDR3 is CASSQSGTISSYEQYF. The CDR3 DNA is TGTGCCAGCAGCCAGTCCGGGACTATCAGCTCCTACGAGCAGTACTTC.

This chain's CDR3 is CASSQGQGVPEAFF. In nucleotides, the CDR3 is TGCGCCAGCAGCCAGGGACAGGGGGTCCCTGAAGCTTTCTTT. The chain employs TRBV5-1 and TRBJ1-1, with TRBD1 matching over 11 bases. Germline trimming cut 4 bases from V and 6 bases from J; bases unmatched to any gene: 5. The CDR3 consists of 14 residues. Germline lookup yields CDR1 SGHRS and CDR2 YFSETQ.

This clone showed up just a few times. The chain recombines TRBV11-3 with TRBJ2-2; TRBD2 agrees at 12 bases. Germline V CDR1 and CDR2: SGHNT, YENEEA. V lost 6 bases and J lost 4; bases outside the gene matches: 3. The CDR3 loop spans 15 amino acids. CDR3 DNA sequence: TGTGCCAGCAGAAAGACTAGCGGGAGCACCGGGGAGCTGTTTTTT. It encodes CASRKTSGSTGELFF.

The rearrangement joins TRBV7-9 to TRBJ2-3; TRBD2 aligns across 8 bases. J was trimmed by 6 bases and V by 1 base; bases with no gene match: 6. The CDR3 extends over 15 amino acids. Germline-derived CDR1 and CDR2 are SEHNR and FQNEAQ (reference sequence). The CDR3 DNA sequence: TGTGCCAGCAGCTTAGGTACTAGCGGAGAGGATACGCAGTATTTT. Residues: CASSLGTSGEDTQYF.

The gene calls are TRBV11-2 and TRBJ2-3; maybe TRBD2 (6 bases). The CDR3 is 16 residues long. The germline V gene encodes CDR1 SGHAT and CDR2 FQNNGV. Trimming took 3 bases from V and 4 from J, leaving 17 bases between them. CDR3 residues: CASSFGGRGTSDTQYF. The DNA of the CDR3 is TGTGCCAGCAGCTTTGGGGGACGGGGGACTTCAGATACGCAGTATTTT.

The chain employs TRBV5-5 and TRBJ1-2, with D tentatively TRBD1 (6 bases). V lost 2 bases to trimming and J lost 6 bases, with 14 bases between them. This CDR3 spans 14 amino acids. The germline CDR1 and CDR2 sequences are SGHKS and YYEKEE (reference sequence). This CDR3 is CASSLWTARDGYTF. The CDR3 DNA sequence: TGTGCCAGCAGCTTATGGACAGCTCGCGATGGCTACACCTTC.

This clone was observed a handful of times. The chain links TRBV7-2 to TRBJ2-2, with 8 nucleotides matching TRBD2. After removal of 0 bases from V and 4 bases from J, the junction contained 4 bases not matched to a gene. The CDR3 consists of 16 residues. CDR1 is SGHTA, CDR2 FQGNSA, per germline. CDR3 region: CASSLALAGSTGELFF. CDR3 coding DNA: TGTGCCAGCAGCTTAGCCCTAGCGGGTAGCACCGGGGAGCTGTTTTTT. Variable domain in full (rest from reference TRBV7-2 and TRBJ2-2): GAGVSQSPSNKVTEKGKDVELRCDPISGHTALYWYRQSLGQGLEFLIYFQGNSAPDKSGLPSDRFSAERTGGSVSTLTIQRTQQEDSAVYLCASSLALAGSTGELFFGEGSRLTVL.

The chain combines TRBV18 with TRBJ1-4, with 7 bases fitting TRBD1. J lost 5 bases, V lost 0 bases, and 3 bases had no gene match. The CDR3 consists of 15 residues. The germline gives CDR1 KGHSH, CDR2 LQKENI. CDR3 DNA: TGTGCCAGCTCACCACCGGGACAGAAGAATGAAAAACTGTTTTTT. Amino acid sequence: CASSPPGQKNEKLFF.

The CDR3 protein is CASSRWDRAGNQPQHF. The CDR3 DNA follows: TGTGCCAGCAGCCGGTGGGACAGGGCAGGCAATCAGCCCCAGCATTTT. The chain carries TRBV7-9 and TRBJ1-5; 9 positions agree with TRBD1. The CDR3 extends over 16 amino acids. Germline trimming cut 5 bases from V and 2 bases from J; bases unmatched to any gene: 7. Per germline, CDR1 SEHNR and CDR2 FQNEAQ (reference sequence). Together with reference TRBV7-9 and TRBJ1-5, the CDR3 gives the full variable domain: DTGVSQNPRHKITKRGQNVTFRCDPISEHNRLYWYRQTLGQGPEFLTYFQNEAQLEKSRLLSDRFSAERPKGSFSTLEIQRTEQGDSAMYLCASSRWDRAGNQPQHFGDGTRLSIL.

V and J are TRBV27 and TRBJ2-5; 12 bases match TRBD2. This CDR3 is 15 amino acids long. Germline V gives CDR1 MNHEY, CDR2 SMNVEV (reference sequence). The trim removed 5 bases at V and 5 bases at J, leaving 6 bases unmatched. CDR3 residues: CASSLTSGSWETQYF. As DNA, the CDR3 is TGTGCCAGCAGTCTGACTAGCGGGAGCTGGGAGACCCAGTACTTC.

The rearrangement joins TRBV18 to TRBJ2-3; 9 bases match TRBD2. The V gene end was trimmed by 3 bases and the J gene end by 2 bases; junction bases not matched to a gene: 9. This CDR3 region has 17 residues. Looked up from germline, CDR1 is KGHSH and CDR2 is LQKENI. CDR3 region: CASSPLLTSGFTDTQYF. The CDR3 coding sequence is TGTGCCAGCTCACCGTTATTGACTAGCGGTTTCACAGATACGCAGTATTTT.